The 10 T cell receptor beta chains below were found in one sample sequenced in a study of blood T cell repertoires in COVID-19. Method: immunoSEQ multiplex PCR; TCRdb's copy keeps in-frame clones and lacks some. This table has approximately 300,000 clones, roughly 82% appearing once. Source material: peripheral blood. The receptors derive from a woman in her forties or fifties with acute or convalescent COVID-19.

The V gene is TRBV6-5, the J gene TRBJ2-5; a weak D match, TRBD2 (6 bases). V was shortened by 7 bases and J by 2 bases, with 14 bases between the two germline ends. CDR1 and CDR2 from the germline V gene are MNHEY and SVGAGI. The CDR3 sequence is 14 residues long. CDR3: CASKIPGVQETQYF. The CDR3 region has the DNA TGTGCCAGCAAGATACCGGGAGTACAAGAGACCCAGTACTTC.

Remarks on this clone: Other DNA sequences in the sample encode the same CDR3. The gene calls are TRBV11-3 and TRBJ2-7; 8 bases line up with TRBD1. The germline gives CDR1 SGHNT, CDR2 YENEEA. This CDR3 is built from 14 residues. V dropped 5 bases and J dropped 1; count of bases not matched to a gene: 4. The CDR3 coding sequence is TGTGCCAGCAGCCCCGGACAGGGTTCCTACGAGCAGTACTTC. Its protein is CASSPGQGSYEQYF.

The chain couples TRBV9 to TRBJ2-7; 7 bases are shared with TRBD2. This CDR3 is built from 16 residues. Germline CDR1 SGDLS, CDR2 YYNGEE. The V and J ends lost 0 bases and 0 bases, in that order; junction bases with no gene match: 6. The CDR3 DNA reads TGTGCCAGCAGCGTAGGTTCTAGCGGCTACTCCTACGAGCAGTACTTC. Protein sequence: CASSVGSSGYSYEQYF.

The chain uses TRBV30 and TRBJ2-1; 8 nucleotides agree with TRBD2. Per germline, CDR1 GTSNPN and CDR2 SVGIG (reference sequence). The trim removed 0 bases at V and 0 bases at J, leaving 13 bases unmatched. CDR3 length equals 19 residues. The CDR3 protein is CAWSVRRLAGSSSYNEQFF. In DNA form, the CDR3 reads TGTGCCTGGAGTGTCCGGCGGCTAGCGGGTTCGAGCTCCTACAATGAGCAGTTCTTC. Full variable domain (missing parts from reference TRBV30 and TRBJ2-1): SQTIHQWPATLVQPVGSPLSLECTVEGTSNPNLYWYRQAAGRGLQLLFYSVGIGQISSEVPQNLSASRPQDRQFILSSKKLLLSDSGFYLCAWSVRRLAGSSSYNEQFFGPGTRLTVL.

V gene TRBV19 combines with J gene TRBJ1-1; D might be TRBD1 (6 bases). V shed 7 bases and J shed 0 bases, with 12 bases lying between them. The CDR3 is made up of 14 amino acids. Germline V gene lookup returns CDR1 LNHDA and CDR2 SQIVND (reference sequence). CDR3 nucleotides: TGTGCCAGTAATGCAGGGGCGTTGAACACTGAAGCTTTCTTT. The encoded protein is CASNAGALNTEAFF.

This clone was seen only a few times. V is TRBV7-3 and J is TRBJ2-7; weak D call: TRBD2 (6 bases). CDR3 length: 14 amino acids. The V gene lost 1 base and the J gene lost 2 bases, with 9 bases spanning the gap. Germline loops: CDR1 SGHTA, CDR2 FQGTGA. The CDR3 loop is CASSLMGGPYEQYF. For the CDR3, the DNA is TGTGCCAGCAGCTTAATGGGGGGTCCCTACGAGCAGTACTTC.

V gene TRBV19 combines with J gene TRBJ1-6; 10 bases match TRBD1. The germline V gene encodes CDR1 LNHDA and CDR2 SQIVND (reference sequence). J was trimmed by 6 bases and V by 4 bases; bases with no gene match: 0. The CDR3 extends over 14 amino acids. CDR3 DNA sequence: TGTGCCAGTAGTAGGGACAGGGGTAATTCACCCCTCCACTTT. This sequence encodes CASSRDRGNSPLHF. Combining the CDR3 with reference TRBV19 and TRBJ1-6 gives the whole variable domain DGGITQSPKYLFRKEGQNVTLSCEQNLNHDAMYWYRQDPGQGLRLIYYSQIVNDFQKGDIAEGYSVSREKKESFPLTVTSAQKNPTAFYLCASSRDRGNSPLHFGNGTRLTVT.

The chain has TRBV5-1 and TRBJ1-2, with 8 bases aligning to TRBD1. Germline V gives CDR1 SGHRS, CDR2 YFSETQ. V lost 4 bases, J lost 5 bases, and 13 bases stayed unmatched. There are 16 residues in the CDR3. The CDR3 protein is CASSQLRTGLNYGYTF. As DNA, the CDR3 is TGCGCCAGCAGCCAGCTCAGGACAGGGCTCAATTATGGCTACACCTTC.

The chain uses TRBV4-1 and TRBJ2-4, with TRBD1 matching 9 bases. Germline lookup yields CDR1 MGHRA and CDR2 YSYEKL. The CDR3 loop spans 17 amino acids. V trimming: 5 bases; J trimming: 6 bases; junction bases outside the gene matches: 14. The CDR3 region has the DNA TGCGCCAGCAGCGTTCAGGGTGTGGGACAGGGAACAAACATTCAGTACTTC. This codes for CASSVQGVGQGTNIQYF.

The rearrangement joins TRBV2 to TRBJ2-7, with 8 bases aligning to TRBD1. The germline gives CDR1 SNHLY, CDR2 FYNNEI. CDR3 length equals 15 residues. Losses at the gene ends were 6 bases for V and 2 bases for J; bases not matched to a gene: 9. DNA for the CDR3: TGTGCCAGCAGGGCGGGACAGGTTAAGGCCTACGAGCAGTACTTC. Translating it yields CASRAGQVKAYEQYF. Drawing the rest from reference TRBV2 and TRBJ2-7, the complete variable domain is EPEVTQTPSHQVTQMGQEVILRCVPISNHLYFYWYRQILGQKVEFLVSFYNNEISEKSEIFDDQFSVERPDGSNFTLKIRSTKLEDSAMYFCASRAGQVKAYEQYFGPGTRLTVT.